The subject of this entry is one TCR beta chain. The table lists this clonotype with a few counts. It has no known antigen specificity. The sample holds no much larger clone one base away, and base qualities are not on file. V loses 5 bases of germline sequence and J loses 2 bases, and the interval between the two ends is 12 bases. CDR1 and CDR2, looked up from the germline V gene, are MGHRA and YSYEKL. The CDR3 measures 14 amino acids from cysteine to phenylalanine. The DNA shown is the 42-base CDR3, in frame from base 1. This sample was included in a study of T-cell reconstitution after alpha-beta-depleted transplantation in children (TCRdb year 2016). For the study in its entirety: Using TCR repertoire profiling, the study quantitatively followed how T-cell immune reconstitution unfolded in children after TCRalphabeta/CD19-depleted allogeneic hematopoietic cell transplantation. The full study reports these points: Apparently early alphabetaT-cell count recovery about two months after transplant reportedly relied on only several hundred rapidly expanded clones derived from non-depleted graft cells. In some patients, high TCRbeta diversity at day 60 was attributed to recipient T cells and intrathymic progenitors that had survived conditioning. Hyperexpanded clone frequencies declined over subsequent months; after one year, T-cell counts and TCRbeta diversity were mostly attributed to newly produced T cells.

In the paper's terms, the treatment or condition label means: allogeneic hematopoietic cell transplantation with graft depleted of TCRalphabeta T cells and CD19 B cells. The transplant recipients were children given TCRalphabeta/CD19-depleted allogeneic hematopoietic cell grafts. To prepare the library, PCR was applied. Sequencing took place on an Illumina HiSeq 2500. TCR libraries were prepared with molecular barcoding, using unique molecular identifiers to normalize TCRbeta repertoire quantification. TCRdb ran its own pipeline on the public reads, namely fastp trimming at Q25 and MiXCR clone calling, and kept in-frame beta chains. All rows with the same CDR3 protein become a single entry with the most common DNA and genes. The sample table records approximately 1,000,000 distinct CDR3 sequences; roughly 29% of these occur just once. Around 30% of the sample belongs to the ten largest clones.

The rearranged chain carries TRBV4-1 and TRBJ2-5, with the D gene uncertain. The TCR comes from a boy under three years old who had a stem cell transplant for SCID, so the T cells may come from the graft donor. Material: PBMCs, mostly from graft donor cells, obtained 360 days after TCRalphabeta/CD19-depleted stem cell transplant. Here is the DNA: TGCGCCAGCAGCGGATTCGTGGCGCAAGAGACCCAGTACTTC. Its translation reads: CASSGFVAQETQYF.